Listed here are 20 T cell receptor beta chains from one sample, sequenced in a study of T cell repertoires in cytomegalovirus infection. In TCRdb, the reads were re-called with MiXCR into one record per CDR3 protein. The sample has under 850,000 distinct CDR3 sequences, around a third seen once. The antigens for these receptors are not known. The sequences come from cultured PBMCs, collected from culture after CMV antigen stimulation. The source of these receptors is a human donor in good health (CMV status not recorded). Some clones in this sample may be carry-over from other donors' samples.

J is TRBJ1-2 and V is TRBV7-6, with a weak D call TRBD1 (5 bases). The germline V gene encodes CDR1 SGHVS and CDR2 FNYEAQ. The CDR3 spans 14 residues. Trimming pared 5 bases from V and 5 bases from J, leaving 15 bases between. CDR3 amino acids: CASSPGLAGYGYTF. CDR3 DNA sequence: TGTGCCAGCAGCCCCGGACTCGCAGGGTATGGCTACACCTTC.

The rearrangement joins TRBV11-2 to TRBJ2-3, with 7 nucleotides matching TRBD2. Germline V gene sequence: CDR1 SGHAT, CDR2 FQNNGV. V shed 5 bases, J shed 7 bases, and the junction held 15 bases outside the gene matches. CDR3 length: 16 residues. The CDR3 region is CASSALRLAGRNTQYF. CDR3 DNA: TGTGCCAGCAGCGCACTCAGACTAGCTGGGAGGAATACGCAGTATTTT.

The gene calls are TRBV7-9 and TRBJ1-3; D call uncertain. This CDR3 spans 14 amino acids. Trimming removed 10 bases from V and 0 bases from J, with 13 bases in between. Germline V lookup: CDR1 SEHNR, CDR2 FQNEAQ (reference sequence). CDR3 region: CAIRWAVSGNTIYF. The CDR3 coding sequence is TGTGCCATACGCTGGGCTGTCTCTGGAAACACCATATATTTT.

This clonotype was picked up a small number of times. This chain joins TRBV12-3 or TRBV12-4 and TRBJ2-7, with 7 bases that match TRBD1. CDR3 length equals 14 residues. V gave up 3 bases and J gave up 2 bases; unmatched junction bases: 4. In nucleotides, the CDR3 is TGTGCCAGCAGTTTGTCGGGACAGCCCTACGAGCAGTACTTC. This encodes CASSLSGQPYEQYF.

A few counts support this clonotype. This chain uses TRBV18 with TRBJ1-1; D ambiguous. The CDR3 is 14 residues long. V lost 3 bases, J lost 6 bases, and 14 bases lay in between. CDR1 is KGHSH, CDR2 LQKENI, per germline. The CDR3 bases are TGTGCCAGCTCACCGGGTCTAGGAGGTGCTGAAGCTTTCTTT. It translates to CASSPGLGGAEAFF.

This chain connects TRBV4-1 to TRBJ2-1; TRBD2 matches 11 bases. CDR1 is MGHRA and CDR2 is YSYEKL in the germline V gene. The CDR3 totals 15 residues. V was pared by 3 bases and J by 10 bases, with 8 bases of the junction left unmatched. CDR3 sequence: CASSQVGLAGNEQFF. DNA for the CDR3: TGCGCCAGCAGCCAGGTCGGACTAGCGGGCAACGAGCAGTTCTTC.

The chain carries TRBV5-1 and TRBJ1-2; D gene uncertain. There are 13 residues in the CDR3. CDR1 is SGHRS, CDR2 YFSETQ, per germline. Deletions cut 6 bases from V and 4 bases from J, with 13 bases between. The CDR3 DNA reads as TGCGCCAGCACCCAAGACGTTGGCTATGGCTACACCTTC. Its protein is CASTQDVGYGYTF.

This chain joins TRBV10-3 and TRBJ2-7; D might be TRBD1 or TRBD2, each matching 5 bases. The germline CDR1 and CDR2 sequences are ENHRY and SYGVKD. The CDR3 consists of 15 residues. Trimming took off 11 bases at V and 4 bases at J, with 24 bases between the two ends. The CDR3 sequence: CAVRSAGTSRYEQYF. In DNA, the CDR3 is TGTGCCGTAAGATCCGCCGGGACCAGCAGGTACGAGCAGTACTTC.

This clonotype appeared a few times. The chain joins TRBV7-6 to TRBJ2-1; 15 bases map to TRBD2. The germline CDR1 and CDR2 sequences are SGHVS and FNYEAQ. V lost 5 bases and J lost 8; bases outside the gene matches: 10. The CDR3 contains 17 residues. CDR3 sequence: CASSHGLAGGPGDEQFF. In DNA, the CDR3 is TGTGCCAGCAGCCATGGACTAGCGGGAGGGCCGGGGGATGAGCAGTTCTTC.

This clonotype was counted only a few times. The V call is TRBV12-3 or TRBV12-4, the J call TRBJ2-7, with TRBD2 identical over 11 bases. V lost 6 bases to trimming and J lost 6 bases; unmatched junction nucleotides: 7. The length of the CDR3 is 14 residues. This CDR3 is CASRSGTSGFEQYF. CDR3 in DNA: TGTGCCAGCAGATCCGGGACTAGCGGTTTCGAGCAGTACTTC.

The rearrangement joins TRBV4-1 to TRBJ2-3; D might be TRBD2 (6 bases). The CDR3 runs 15 residues. V was shortened by 3 bases and J by 2 bases, with 12 bases between the two germline ends. Germline V gene lookup returns CDR1 MGHRA and CDR2 YSYEKL. CDR3 coding DNA: TGCGCCAGCAGCCAGGCGGACTACTCCACAGATACGCAGTATTTT. Amino acid sequence: CASSQADYSTDTQYF.

This sequence joins TRBV12-3 or TRBV12-4 and TRBJ1-5, with a tentative D call TRBD1 (5 bases). The V gene lost 6 bases and the J gene lost 6 bases, with 9 bases spanning the gap. The CDR3 totals 12 residues. CDR3 sequence: CASRGGGQPQHF. CDR3 coding DNA: TGTGCCAGCAGGGGGGGAGGTCAGCCCCAGCATTTT.

The J gene is TRBJ2-3, the V gene TRBV25-1; 9 bases are shared with TRBD2. CDR3 length: 14 amino acids. Germline V lookup: CDR1 MGHDK, CDR2 SYGVNS. The V and J ends lost 3 bases and 5 bases, in that order; junction bases with no gene match: 3. The CDR3 DNA follows: TGTGCCAGCAGTGACCGCGGGAGGGGAGATACGCAGTATTTT. Its protein is CASSDRGRGDTQYF. The complete variable domain, with remaining parts taken from reference TRBV25-1 and TRBJ2-3, reads EADIYQTPRYLVIGTGKKITLECSQTMGHDKMYWYQQDPGMELHLIHYSYGVNSTEKGDLSSESTVSRIRTEHFPLTLESARPSHTSQYLCASSDRGRGDTQYFGPGTRLTVL.

There are a few counts of this clonotype. The chain carries TRBV2 and TRBJ2-1; 7 bases align to TRBD2. Germline V lookup: CDR1 SNHLY, CDR2 FYNNEI. Trimming cost V 7 bases and J 15 bases; bases outside gene matches: 15. CDR3 length: 13 amino acids. The CDR3 DNA reads as TGTGCCAGCATTTATCTAGAGAGCGGGGCCCCGTTCTTC. This sequence encodes CASIYLESGAPFF.

This rearrangement joins TRBV14 to TRBJ2-7; D gene unclear. Trimming removed 0 bases from V and 6 bases from J, with 6 bases in between. This CDR3 is 12 amino acids long. Germline CDR1 and CDR2: SGHDN and FVKESK. Here the CDR3 DNA reads TGTGCCAGCAGCCAAGATGCGATCGAGCAGTACTTC. It encodes CASSQDAIEQYF.

In this sample, this clonotype turned up many times. The V and J genes are TRBV7-2 and TRBJ1-1; possible D gene TRBD1, 6 bases. CDR1 is SGHTA and CDR2 is FQGNSA in the germline V gene. This CDR3 is 15 amino acids long. Trimming cost V 3 bases and J 0 bases, with 11 bases left between them. CDR3 protein: CASSFTGNLNTEAFF. CDR3 bases: TGTGCCAGCAGCTTCACAGGGAACCTGAACACTGAAGCTTTCTTT.

The chain recombines TRBV20-1 with TRBJ2-1; 9 nucleotides match TRBD2. Germline CDR1 DFQATT, CDR2 SNEGSKA (reference sequence). V shed 4 bases and J 5 bases; nucleotides not matched to a gene: 3. CDR3 size: 13 residues. The CDR3 region has the DNA TGCAGTGCTATAGCGGGGGCCCACAATGAGCAGTTCTTC. Protein: CSAIAGAHNEQFF.

The chain carries TRBV11-2 and TRBJ1-4; TRBD1 might be the D (5 bases). In germline, CDR1 is SGHAT, CDR2 FQNNGV. The CDR3 consists of 13 residues. V lost 5 bases to trimming and J lost 13 bases, with 17 bases between them. This CDR3 is CASSTPGGARLFF. As DNA, the CDR3 is TGTGCCAGCAGCACCCCCGGGGGAGCAAGACTGTTTTTT. The complete variable domain, with remaining parts taken from reference TRBV11-2 and TRBJ1-4, reads EAGVAQSPRYKIIEKRQSVAFWCNPISGHATLYWYQQILGQGPKLLIQFQNNGVVDDSQLPKDRFSAERLKGVDSTLKIQPAKLEDSAVYLCASSTPGGARLFFGSGTQLSVL.

This clonotype was found many times. The V call is TRBV7-8, the J call TRBJ1-4, with TRBD1 as a possible D gene (6 bases). The CDR3 loop spans 14 amino acids. Trimming cost V 4 bases and J 4 bases, with 10 bases left between them. CDR1 and CDR2 from the germline V gene are SGHVS and FQNEAQ. The CDR3 sequence: CASSSGGYNEKLFF. The CDR3 DNA is TGTGCCAGCAGCTCCGGGGGCTATAATGAAAAACTGTTTTTT.

This sequence joins TRBV27 and TRBJ2-5; no clear D. Deletions cut 8 bases from V and 9 bases from J, with 10 bases between. The CDR3 totals 10 residues. Per germline, CDR1 MNHEY and CDR2 SMNVEV (reference sequence). DNA of the CDR3: TGTGCCAGCCAAAAGGACCCCCAGTACTTC. Its protein is CASQKDPQYF.